The clone carrying this T cell receptor beta chain has just a few counts. Its target is not known. CD45RO/CCR7/CD25/CD127/CD95/CD27 sorting isolated CD4+ naive, central memory, regulatory and stem cell-like memory cells. These data come from a study of beta chain features in type 1 diabetes. Study-wide points: Healthy donors had naive, central memory and Treg TCRB repertoires that appeared less similar than those seen among patients. Patients with type 1 diabetes showed fewer VDJ junction insertions and more deletions.

CDR1 and CDR2 (germline): KGHSH, LQKENI. The CDR3 is 17 residues long. Trimming shortened V by 3 bases and J by 0 bases, and 12 bases separated the two germline ends. cDNA synthesis used the whole RNA isolate, giving expressed TCRB sequences. Some clones are missing from TCRdb's copy, which holds only in-frame ones; the method was immunoSEQ multiplex PCR. Of hundreds of thousands of clones in the sample, around 15% were seen once. Sequences were obtained from naive CD4+ T cells from blood. V is TRBV18 and J is TRBJ2-6; the D is unclear. This TCR was sampled from a man aged 18 to 29 in good health. CDR3 sequence: CASSPLSDRSGANVLTF. CDR3 coding DNA: TGTGCCAGCTCACCCTTGTCGGACCGCTCTGGGGCCAACGTCCTGACTTTC.